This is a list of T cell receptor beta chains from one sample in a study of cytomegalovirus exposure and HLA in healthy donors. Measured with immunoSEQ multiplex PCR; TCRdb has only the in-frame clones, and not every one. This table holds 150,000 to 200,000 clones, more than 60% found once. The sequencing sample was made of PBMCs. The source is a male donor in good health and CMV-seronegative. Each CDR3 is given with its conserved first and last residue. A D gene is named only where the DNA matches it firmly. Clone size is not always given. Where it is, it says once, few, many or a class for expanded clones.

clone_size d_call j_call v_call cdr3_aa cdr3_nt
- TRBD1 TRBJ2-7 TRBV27 CASSFRGLDEQYF TGTGCCAGCAGTTTCAGGGGGCTGGACGAGCAGTACTTC
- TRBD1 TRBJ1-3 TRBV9 CASSPNRGRVDTIYF TGTGCCAGCAGCCCTAACAGGGGGCGTGTGGACACCATATATTTT
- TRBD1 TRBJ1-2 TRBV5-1 CASSPTGEGYGYTF TGCGCCAGCAGCCCGACAGGGGAAGGCTATGGCTACACCTTC
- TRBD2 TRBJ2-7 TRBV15 CATSSETSGRVRTYEQYF TGTGCCACCAGCAGTGAGACTAGCGGGAGGGTCAGAACCTACGAGCAGTACTTC
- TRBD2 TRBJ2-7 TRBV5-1 CASSLRPGGAYEQYF TGCGCCAGCAGCTTGAGGCCGGGAGGCGCGTATGAGCAGTACTTC
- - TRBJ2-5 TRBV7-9 CASSPWDGGMGTQYF TGTGCCAGCAGCCCCTGGGACGGAGGGATGGGGACCCAGTACTTC
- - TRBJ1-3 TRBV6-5 CASSLTGDENTIYF TGTGCCAGCAGTTTGACAGGAGATGAAAACACCATATATTTT
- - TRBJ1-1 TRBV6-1 CASTNRRNTEAFF TGTGCCAGCACTAACAGGCGGAACACTGAAGCTTTCTTT
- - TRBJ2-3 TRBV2 CASSGVAGTQYF TGTGCCAGCAGTGGGGTCGCGGGTACGCAGTATTTT
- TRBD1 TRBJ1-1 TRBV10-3 CAISDPGTGGRGEAFF TGTGCCATCAGTGACCCCGGGACAGGGGGTAGGGGTGAAGCTTTCTTT
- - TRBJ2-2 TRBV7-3 CASSPFYTGELFF TGTGCCAGCAGCCCCTTTTACACCGGGGAGCTGTTTTTT
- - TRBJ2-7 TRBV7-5 CASRVPGQGSYEQYF TGTGCCAGTAGGGTTCCGGGACAGGGTTCCTACGAGCAGTACTTC
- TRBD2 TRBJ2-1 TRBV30 CAWSVGTSDYNEQFF TGTGCCTGGAGTGTGGGGACTAGCGACTACAATGAGCAGTTCTTC
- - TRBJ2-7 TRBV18 CASSPRGTNSYEQYF TGTGCCAGCTCACCAAGGGGTACTAACTCCTACGAGCAGTACTTC
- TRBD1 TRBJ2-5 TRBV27 CASSSQGVETQYF TGTGCCAGCAGTTCGCAGGGGGTAGAGACCCAGTACTTC
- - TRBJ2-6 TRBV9 CASGLTGTGANVLTF TGTGCCAGCGGCTTAACAGGGACTGGGGCCAACGTCCTGACTTTC
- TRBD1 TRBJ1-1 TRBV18 CASSPQGGSVTEAFF TGTGCCAGCTCACCGCAGGGGGGATCGGTCACTGAAGCTTTCTTT
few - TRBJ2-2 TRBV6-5 CASSMIGAGTGELFF TGTGCCAGCAGTATGATAGGGGCAGGTACCGGGGAGCTGTTTTTT
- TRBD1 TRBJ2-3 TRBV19 CATRQGASDTQYF TGTGCCACCCGACAGGGGGCCTCAGATACGCAGTATTTT
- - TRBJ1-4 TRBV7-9 CASSLVTERLFF TGTGCCAGCAGCTTAGTAACAGAGAGACTGTTTTTT
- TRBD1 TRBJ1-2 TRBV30 CAWSTGTGGYTF TGTGCCTGGAGTACTGGGACAGGGGGCTACACCTTC
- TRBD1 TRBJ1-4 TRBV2 CASSDLGGWEKLFF TGTGCCAGCAGTGATTTAGGGGGCTGGGAAAAACTGTTTTTT
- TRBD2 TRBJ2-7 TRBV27 CASSFGRVYEQYF TGTGCCAGCAGCTTTGGGAGGGTCTACGAGCAGTACTTC
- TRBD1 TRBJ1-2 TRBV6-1 CASSEPGQGIKEPQHF TGTGCCAGCAGTGAGCCGGGACAGGGCATCAAGGAGCCACAGCACTTC
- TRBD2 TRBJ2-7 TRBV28 CASTSGGQYGEQYF TGTGCCAGCACCTCGGGGGGGCAATATGGCGAGCAGTACTTC
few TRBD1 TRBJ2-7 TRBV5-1 CASSLGDRGNYEQYF TGCGCCAGCAGCTTGGGGGACAGGGGTAACTACGAGCAGTACTTC
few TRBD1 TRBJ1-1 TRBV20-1 CSATGGVEAFF TGCAGTGCTACAGGGGGAGTTGAAGCTTTCTTT
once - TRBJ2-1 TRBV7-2 CASSLYYNEQFF TGTGCCAGCAGCTTGTACTACAATGAGCAGTTCTTC
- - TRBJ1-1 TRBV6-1 CASRTVNTEAFF TGTGCCAGCAGGACAGTGAACACTGAAGCTTTCTTT
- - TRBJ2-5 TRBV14 CASSQDFLASGTQYF TGTGCCAGCAGCCAAGATTTTTTGGCAAGCGGGACCCAGTACTTC
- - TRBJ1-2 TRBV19 CASSIGTPTNYGYTF TGTGCCAGTAGTATAGGGACACCAACTAACTATGGCTACACCTTC
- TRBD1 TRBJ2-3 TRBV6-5 CASSPGQVSFF TGTGCCAGCAGTCCGGGACAGGTCTCCTTCTTT
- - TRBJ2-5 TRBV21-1 CASSSRETQYF TGTGCCAGCAGCTCCAGGGAGACCCAGTACTTC
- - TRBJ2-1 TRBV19 CASSEGGNEQFF TGTGCCAGTAGTGAGGGTGGGAATGAGCAGTTCTTC
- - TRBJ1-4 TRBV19 CASSVGGAHSEKLFF TGTGCCAGTAGTGTCGGGGGGGCGCACAGTGAAAAACTGTTTTTT
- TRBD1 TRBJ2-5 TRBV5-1 CASTQGTENQETQYF TGCGCCAGCACCCAAGGGACAGAGAACCAAGAGACCCAGTACTTC
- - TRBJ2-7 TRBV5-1 CASSVPGHPQYF TGCGCCAGCAGCGTGCCGGGACATCCGCAGTACTTC
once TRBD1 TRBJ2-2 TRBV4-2 CASSPQRDRGDTGELFF TGTGCCAGCAGCCCCCAACGGGACAGGGGAGACACCGGGGAGCTGTTTTTT
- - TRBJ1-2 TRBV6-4 CASSAQAGENYGYTF TGTGCCAGCAGTGCGCAGGCAGGGGAAAACTATGGCTACACCTTC
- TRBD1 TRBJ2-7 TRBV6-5 CASSYSQGAYEQYF TGTGCCAGCAGTTACAGCCAGGGGGCCTACGAGCAGTACTTC
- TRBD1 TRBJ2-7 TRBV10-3 CAVGRGNYEQYF TGTGCCGTAGGCAGGGGGAACTACGAGCAGTACTTC
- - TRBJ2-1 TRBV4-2 CASSQDGVRDEQFF TGTGCCAGCAGCCAAGATGGTGTCAGGGATGAGCAGTTCTTC
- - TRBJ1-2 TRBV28 CASSLSQNYGYTF TGTGCCAGCAGTTTGTCACAGAACTATGGCTACACCTTC
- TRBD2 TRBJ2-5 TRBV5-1 CASSFSGPLGETQYF TGCGCCAGCAGCTTTAGCGGGCCCCTGGGGGAGACCCAGTACTTC
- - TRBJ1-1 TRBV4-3 CASSQGPQGPAEAFF TGCGCCAGCAGCCAAGGCCCTCAGGGGCCCGCTGAAGCTTTCTTT